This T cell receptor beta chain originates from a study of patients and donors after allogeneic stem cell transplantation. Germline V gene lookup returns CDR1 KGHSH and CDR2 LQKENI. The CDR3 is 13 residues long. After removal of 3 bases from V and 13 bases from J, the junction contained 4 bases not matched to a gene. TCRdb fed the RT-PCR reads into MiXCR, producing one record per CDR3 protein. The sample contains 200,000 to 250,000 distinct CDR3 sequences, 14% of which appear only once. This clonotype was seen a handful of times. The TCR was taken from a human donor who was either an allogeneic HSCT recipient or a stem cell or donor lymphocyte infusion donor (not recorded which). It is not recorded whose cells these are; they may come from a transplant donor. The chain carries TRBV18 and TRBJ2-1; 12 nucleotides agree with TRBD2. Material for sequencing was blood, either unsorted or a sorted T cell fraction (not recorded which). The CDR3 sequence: CASSPRLAGDQFF. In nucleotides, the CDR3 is TGTGCCAGCTCACCTAGACTAGCGGGGGATCAGTTCTTC.